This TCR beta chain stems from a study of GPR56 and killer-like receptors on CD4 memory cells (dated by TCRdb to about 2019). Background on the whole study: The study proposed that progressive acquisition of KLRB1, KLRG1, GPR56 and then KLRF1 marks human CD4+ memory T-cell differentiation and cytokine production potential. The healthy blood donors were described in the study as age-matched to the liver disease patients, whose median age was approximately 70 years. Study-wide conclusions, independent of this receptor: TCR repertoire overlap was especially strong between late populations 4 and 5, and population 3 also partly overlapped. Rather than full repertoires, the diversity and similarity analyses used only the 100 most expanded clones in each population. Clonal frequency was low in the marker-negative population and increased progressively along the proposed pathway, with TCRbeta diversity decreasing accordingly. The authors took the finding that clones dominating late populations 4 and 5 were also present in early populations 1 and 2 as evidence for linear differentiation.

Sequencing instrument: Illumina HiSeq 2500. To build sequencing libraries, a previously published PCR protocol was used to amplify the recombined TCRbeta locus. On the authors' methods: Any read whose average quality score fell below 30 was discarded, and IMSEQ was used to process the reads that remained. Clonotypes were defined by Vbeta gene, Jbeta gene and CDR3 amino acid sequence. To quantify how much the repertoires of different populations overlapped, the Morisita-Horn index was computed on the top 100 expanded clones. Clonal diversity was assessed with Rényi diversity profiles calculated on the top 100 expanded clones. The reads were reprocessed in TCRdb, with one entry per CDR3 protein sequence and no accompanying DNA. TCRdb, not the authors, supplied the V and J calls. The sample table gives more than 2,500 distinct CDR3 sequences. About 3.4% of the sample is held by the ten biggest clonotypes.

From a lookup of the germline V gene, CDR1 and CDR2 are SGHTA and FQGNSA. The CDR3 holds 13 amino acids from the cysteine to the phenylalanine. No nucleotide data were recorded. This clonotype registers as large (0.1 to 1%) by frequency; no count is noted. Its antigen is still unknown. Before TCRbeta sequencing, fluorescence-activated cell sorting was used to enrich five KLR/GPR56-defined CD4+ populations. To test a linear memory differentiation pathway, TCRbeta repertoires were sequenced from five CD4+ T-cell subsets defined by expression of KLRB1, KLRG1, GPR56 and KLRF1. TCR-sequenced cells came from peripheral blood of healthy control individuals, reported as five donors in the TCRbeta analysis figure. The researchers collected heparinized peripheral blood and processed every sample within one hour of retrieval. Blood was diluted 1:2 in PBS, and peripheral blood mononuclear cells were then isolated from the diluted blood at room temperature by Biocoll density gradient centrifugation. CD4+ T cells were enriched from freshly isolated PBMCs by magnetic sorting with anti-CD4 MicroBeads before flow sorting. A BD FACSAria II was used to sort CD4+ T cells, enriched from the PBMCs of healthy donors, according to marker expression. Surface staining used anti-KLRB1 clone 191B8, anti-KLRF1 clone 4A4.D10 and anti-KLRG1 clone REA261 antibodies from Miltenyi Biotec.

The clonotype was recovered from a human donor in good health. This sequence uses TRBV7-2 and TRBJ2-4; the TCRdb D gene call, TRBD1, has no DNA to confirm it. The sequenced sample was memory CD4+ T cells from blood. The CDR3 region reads CASSLERPSEEYF.